The 24 T cell receptor beta chains presented below share a single source sample, sequenced in a study of beta chain features in type 1 diabetes. As every portion of the isolated RNA was reverse transcribed, the sequencing read expressed TCRB transcripts. Repertoires were generated with immunoSEQ multiplex PCR, while TCRdb's copy carries only in-frame clones and drops some. The profile shows about 350,000 clones, roughly a fifth of them singletons. The sequencing input was naive CD4+ T cells from blood. Source of these receptors: a young woman in good health.

V and J are TRBV9 and TRBJ1-2; D is possibly TRBD1 (6 bases). The germline V and J ends were trimmed by 4 bases and 4 bases, with 17 bases remaining between them. Per germline, CDR1 SGDLS and CDR2 YYNGEE. CDR3 length: 15 residues. CDR3 protein: CASSPTEGGGYGYTF. CDR3 nucleotide sequence: TGTGCCAGCAGCCCCACGGAGGGAGGGGGCTATGGCTACACCTTC.

The chain employs TRBV30 and TRBJ2-7, with D perhaps TRBD1 (6 bases). V was shortened by 4 bases and J by 2 bases, with 15 bases between the two germline ends. The V gene's germline CDR1 is GTSNPN and CDR2 SVGIG (reference sequence). This CDR3 region has 14 residues. The chain's CDR3 is CAWMPGQGAYEQYF. In DNA form, the CDR3 reads TGTGCCTGGATGCCGGGACAAGGTGCCTACGAGCAGTACTTC. The whole variable domain, filled in from reference TRBV30 and TRBJ2-7, reads SQTIHQWPATLVQPVGSPLSLECTVEGTSNPNLYWYRQAAGRGLQLLFYSVGIGQISSEVPQNLSASRPQDRQFILSSKKLLLSDSGFYLCAWMPGQGAYEQYFGPGTRLTVT.

This clone was counted between two and nine times. The chain has TRBV19 and TRBJ1-2, with 7 bases identical to TRBD1. Looked up from germline, CDR1 is LNHDA and CDR2 is SQIVND (reference sequence). The CDR3 is 13 amino acids. V trimming: 5 bases; J trimming: 5 bases; junction bases outside the gene matches: 5. The CDR3 DNA reads as TGTGCCAGTAGTCCGACAGGGCCGTATGGCTACACCTTC. The encoded protein is CASSPTGPYGYTF. The full variable domain, completed using reference TRBV19 and TRBJ1-2, is DGGITQSPKYLFRKEGQNVTLSCEQNLNHDAMYWYRQDPGQGLRLIYYSQIVNDFQKGDIAEGYSVSREKKESFPLTVTSAQKNPTAFYLCASSPTGPYGYTFGSGTRLTVV.

This clone turned up a few times. This chain links TRBV7-6 with TRBJ2-3; 8 nucleotides line up with TRBD2. Per the germline V gene, CDR1 is SGHVS and CDR2 is FNYEAQ. CDR3 length equals 16 residues. The junction had 11 bases not matched to a gene; V was cut back by 5 bases and J by 4 bases. CDR3 protein: CASSPQPAGDSDTQYF. CDR3 DNA: TGTGCCAGCAGCCCCCAGCCAGCGGGGGACTCAGATACGCAGTATTTT.

In this sample, this clone turned up a few times. V gene TRBV7-9 combines with J gene TRBJ2-5; D unclear. The germline V gene has CDR1 SEHNR and CDR2 FQNEAQ (reference sequence). This CDR3 has 11 amino acids. V dropped 3 bases and J dropped 5 bases, with 4 bases sitting between them. CDR3 DNA: TGTGCCAGCAGCTTCCCTGAGACCCAGTACTTC. Translating it yields CASSFPETQYF.

Notes on this clone: A read error may account for a junction end that differs from germline. The V call is TRBV30, the J call TRBJ2-2; possibly TRBD1 for D (5 bases). Germline CDR1 GTSNPN, CDR2 SVGIG (reference sequence). This CDR3 is built from 17 residues. In nucleotides, the CDR3 is TGTGCCTGGGAGACCCTTCCTAACTCAGGGAACGCCGGGGAGCTGTTTTTT. It codes for CAWETLPNSGNAGELFF.

Comments on this clone: In the same sample, other DNA sequences code for this CDR3. The rearrangement links TRBV30 to TRBJ1-5; D uncertain. There are 13 residues in the CDR3. Germline V gives CDR1 GTSNPN, CDR2 SVGIG (reference sequence). V shed 0 bases and J shed 3 bases, with 6 bases lying between them. DNA of the CDR3: TGTGCCTGGAGTGTACGGTCCAATCAGCCCCAGCATTTT. It is translated as CAWSVRSNQPQHF.

The rearrangement uses TRBV5-1 and TRBJ2-1, with 16 positions matching TRBD2. The CDR3 is 17 residues long. Germline V lookup: CDR1 SGHRS, CDR2 YFSETQ. Germline trimming cut 3 bases from V and 8 bases from J; bases unmatched to any gene: 8. CDR3 amino acids: CASSWGLAGGPGYEQFF. The CDR3 DNA reads as TGCGCCAGCAGCTGGGGACTAGCGGGAGGGCCCGGCTATGAGCAGTTCTTC.

This clone was counted a few times. The gene calls are TRBV18 and TRBJ2-7; a weak D match, TRBD2 (6 bases). Germline lookup yields CDR1 KGHSH and CDR2 LQKENI. The CDR3 is 16 residues long. Between the trimmed V and J ends, which lost 3 bases and 3 bases, there was a span of 18 bases. The CDR3 DNA is TGTGCCAGCTCACCCGGAGGAGGGGTTACGGGCTACGAGCAGTACTTC. Protein product: CASSPGGGVTGYEQYF.

The chain carries TRBV27 and TRBJ1-1, with D possibly matching TRBD1 (5 bases). V was shortened by 4 bases and J by 1 base, with 10 bases between the two germline ends. The CDR3 extends over 14 amino acids. The germline V gene encodes CDR1 MNHEY and CDR2 SMNVEV (reference sequence). CDR3 in amino acids: CASSSRRGNTEAFF. The CDR3 bases are TGTGCCAGCAGTTCAAGGAGGGGGAACACTGAAGCTTTCTTT.

This chain uses TRBV4-1 with TRBJ1-2, with D perhaps matching TRBD1 (5 bases). Germline V gene sequence: CDR1 MGHRA, CDR2 YSYEKL. V was shortened by 2 bases and J by 3 bases, with 7 bases between the two germline ends. The CDR3 totals 13 residues. The DNA of the CDR3 is TGCGCCAGCAGCCAACAGGGTGACTATGGCTACACCTTC. Translation gives CASSQQGDYGYTF.

The chain carries TRBV7-9 and TRBJ1-2, with a weak D call TRBD1 (6 bases). The germline V and J ends were trimmed by 10 bases and 3 bases, with 15 bases remaining between them. CDR1 SEHNR and CDR2 FQNEAQ come from the germline V gene (reference sequence). The CDR3 is 13 amino acids. As DNA, the CDR3 is TGTGCCACGCAGGGGTTTAAGGACTATGGCTACACCTTC. Amino acid sequence: CATQGFKDYGYTF.

This clone was detected a few times. This chain uses TRBV2 with TRBJ2-5; D might be TRBD2 (5 bases). The germline V gene encodes CDR1 SNHLY and CDR2 FYNNEI. The ends were cut back, 7 bases at V and 2 bases at J, with 5 bases in the middle. The CDR3 length is 11 residues. The CDR3: CASKRQETQYF. The DNA of the CDR3 is TGTGCCAGCAAGCGGCAAGAGACCCAGTACTTC. Full variable domain (rest looked up from reference TRBV2 and TRBJ2-5): EPEVTQTPSHQVTQMGQEVILRCVPISNHLYFYWYRQILGQKVEFLVSFYNNEISEKSEIFDDQFSVERPDGSNFTLKIRSTKLEDSAMYFCASKRQETQYFGPGTRLLVL.

This clone has a handful of counts. The chain employs TRBV9 and TRBJ1-2; 8 nucleotides line up with TRBD1. The CDR3 covers 15 residues. From germline, CDR1 is SGDLS and CDR2 YYNGEE. The V segment lost 4 bases and the J segment 4 bases; nucleotides outside the gene matches: 9. The CDR3 bases are TGTGCCAGCAGCCAGACGACAGGGGCCACCTATGGCTACACCTTC. Protein sequence: CASSQTTGATYGYTF.

This clone has more than one count but fewer than ten. At the DNA level, this CDR3 is encoded by other sequences in the same sample as well. The genes are TRBV5-1 and TRBJ1-1, with D perhaps TRBD1 (6 bases). The V end lost 5 bases, the J end lost 2 bases, and 13 bases lay between the germline ends. Germline V gene sequence: CDR1 SGHRS, CDR2 YFSETQ. CDR3 length: 14 amino acids. The CDR3 spells CASSLGGGNTEAFF. The CDR3 DNA sequence: TGCGCCAGCAGTTTAGGGGGTGGAAACACTGAAGCTTTCTTT.

About this clone: At one end, the junction sequence differs from germline, possibly due to a read error. This sequence joins TRBV29-1 and TRBJ1-1; a possible D gene is TRBD1 (5 bases). The CDR3 covers 13 residues. The V gene's germline CDR1 is SQVTM and CDR2 ANQGSEA. This CDR3 is CSVVGRANPEAFF. In DNA, the CDR3 is TGCAGCGTTGTGGGCAGGGCGAACCCTGAAGCTTTCTTT. The variable domain in full, completed from reference TRBV29-1 and TRBJ1-1, reads SAVISQKPSRDICQRGTSLTIQCQVDSQVTMMFWYRQQPGQSLTLIATANQGSEATYESGFVIDKFPISRPNLTFSTLTVSNMSPEDSSIYLCSVVGRANPEAFFGQGTRLTVV.

The chain uses TRBV7-9 and TRBJ1-2; D ambiguous. From germline, CDR1 is SEHNR and CDR2 FQNEAQ (reference sequence). The CDR3 length is 12 residues. V was shortened by 0 bases and J by 10 bases, with 9 bases between the two germline ends. CDR3: CASSLAQEDYTF. CDR3 sequence (DNA): TGTGCCAGCAGCTTAGCGCAGGAAGACTACACCTTC.

This chain uses TRBV5-1 with TRBJ2-1; D is perhaps TRBD1 (6 bases). Trimming removed 4 bases at V and 1 base at J, with 15 bases between. Germline V gene data show CDR1 as SGHRS and CDR2 as YFSETQ. This CDR3 comprises 16 residues. CDR3 DNA: TGCGCCAGCAGCACAGGGACAAGATCGTCCTACAATGAGCAGTTCTTC. This sequence encodes CASSTGTRSSYNEQFF.

The genes are TRBV7-9 and TRBJ2-7, with 8 bases lining up with TRBD1. Germline trimming cut 5 bases from V and 3 bases from J; bases unmatched to any gene: 6. Germline CDR1 SEHNR, CDR2 FQNEAQ (reference sequence). The CDR3 contains 14 residues. CDR3 coding DNA: TGTGCCAGCAGCCACGACAGGGGCTACTACGAGCAGTACTTC. Translating it yields CASSHDRGYYEQYF.

The CDR3 nucleotides are TGTGCCAGCAGCTTAGGGCCAGCCGGGACAGACAACACCGGGGAGCTGTTTTTT. Residues: CASSLGPAGTDNTGELFF. The chain couples TRBV7-9 to TRBJ2-2; TRBD1 aligns across 7 bases. Germline CDR1 is SEHNR and CDR2 is FQNEAQ (reference sequence). The V and J ends lost 1 base and 2 bases, in that order; junction bases with no gene match: 10. CDR3 length: 18 residues.

This clone was picked up a small number of times. The V and J genes are TRBV7-2 and TRBJ2-1; the D is unclear. The CDR3 is 13 amino acids. V was shortened by 3 bases and J by 4 bases, with 7 bases between the two germline ends. The germline V gene has CDR1 SGHTA and CDR2 FQGNSA. CDR3 bases: TGTGCCAGCAGCTTCGCCGGGTACAATGAGCAGTTCTTC. Protein sequence: CASSFAGYNEQFF.

The V and J genes are TRBV29-1 and TRBJ1-1; maybe TRBD1 (5 bases). The V and J ends lost 4 bases and 11 bases respectively, with 17 bases between them. CDR3 size: 12 residues. Looked up from germline, CDR1 is SQVTM and CDR2 is ANQGSEA. CDR3 nucleotide sequence: TGCAGCGTTGCCCAGGGAACCCGAGAGGCTTTCTTT. Its translation is CSVAQGTREAFF.

CDR3 in amino acids: CASSQDQAYYGYTF. The CDR3 coding sequence is TGTGCCAGCAGCCAAGACCAAGCATACTATGGCTACACCTTC. J is TRBJ1-2 and V is TRBV14; D is unresolved. CDR1 SGHDN and CDR2 FVKESK come from the germline V gene. The length of the CDR3 is 14 residues. Between the trimmed V and J ends, which lost 0 bases and 3 bases, there was a span of 8 bases.

V usage is TRBV30 and J usage is TRBJ1-2, with 7 bases lining up with TRBD1. The germline CDR1 and CDR2 sequences are GTSNPN and SVGIG (reference sequence). Trimming at V came to 7 bases and at J to 2 bases, leaving 7 bases not matched to a gene. The CDR3 length is 13 residues. The CDR3 protein is CASRTGINYGYTF. CDR3 nucleotides: TGTGCCTCCCGGACAGGAATAAACTATGGCTACACCTTC.